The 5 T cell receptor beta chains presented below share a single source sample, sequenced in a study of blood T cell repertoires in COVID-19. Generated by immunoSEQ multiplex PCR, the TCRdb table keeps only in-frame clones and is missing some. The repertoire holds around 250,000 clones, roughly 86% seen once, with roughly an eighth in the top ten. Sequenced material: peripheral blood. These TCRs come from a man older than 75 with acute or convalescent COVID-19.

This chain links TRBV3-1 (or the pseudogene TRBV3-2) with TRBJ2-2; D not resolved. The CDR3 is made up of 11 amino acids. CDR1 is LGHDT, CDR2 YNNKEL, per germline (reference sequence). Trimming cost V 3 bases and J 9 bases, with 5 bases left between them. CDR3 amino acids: CASSHSRELFF. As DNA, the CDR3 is TGTGCCAGCAGCCATTCTCGGGAGCTGTTTTTT.

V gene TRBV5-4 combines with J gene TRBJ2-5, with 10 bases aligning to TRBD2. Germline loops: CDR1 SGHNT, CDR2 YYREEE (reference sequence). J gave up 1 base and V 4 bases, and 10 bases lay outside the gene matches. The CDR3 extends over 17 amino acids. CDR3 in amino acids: CASSGVPGLASQETQYF. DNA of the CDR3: TGTGCCAGCAGCGGGGTTCCGGGACTAGCGAGCCAAGAGACCCAGTACTTC.

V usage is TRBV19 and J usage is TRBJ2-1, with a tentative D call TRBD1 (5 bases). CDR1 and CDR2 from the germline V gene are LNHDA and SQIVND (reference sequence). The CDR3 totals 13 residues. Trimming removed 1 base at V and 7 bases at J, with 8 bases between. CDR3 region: CASSIVPGNEQFF. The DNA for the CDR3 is TGTGCCAGTAGTATAGTACCAGGGAATGAGCAGTTCTTC.

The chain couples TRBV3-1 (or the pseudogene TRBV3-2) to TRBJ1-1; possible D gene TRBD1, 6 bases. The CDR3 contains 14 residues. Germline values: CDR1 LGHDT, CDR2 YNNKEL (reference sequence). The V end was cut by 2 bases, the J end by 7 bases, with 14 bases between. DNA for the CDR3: TGTGCCAGCAGCCAAAGAGGGGGTACCCGTGAAGCTTTCTTT. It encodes CASSQRGGTREAFF.

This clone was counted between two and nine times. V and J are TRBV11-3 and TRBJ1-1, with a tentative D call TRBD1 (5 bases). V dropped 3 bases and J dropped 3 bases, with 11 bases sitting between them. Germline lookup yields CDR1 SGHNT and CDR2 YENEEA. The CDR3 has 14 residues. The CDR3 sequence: CASSLGPGDTEAFF. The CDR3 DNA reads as TGTGCCAGCAGCTTGGGGCCGGGGGACACTGAAGCTTTCTTT.